These 24 T cell receptor beta chains were sequenced from one sample in a study of shared clonotypes between healthy human individuals. It was CD45RO-negative cells, positively selected for CCR7, that made up naive CD8 cells, with terminally differentiated effector memory CD45RA+ cells excluded. Clones were read by immunoSEQ multiplex PCR, and TCRdb kept only the in-frame ones, dropping some. The data hold 1.5 million to 2.5 million clones, with just under 95% observed a single time. The sequenced sample consisted of naive CD8+ T cells sorted from blood. These receptors were obtained from a man aged 18 to 29 in good health.

The chain carries TRBV9 and TRBJ2-5; 10 positions match TRBD1. The V gene's germline CDR1 is SGDLS and CDR2 YYNGEE. The trim removed 4 bases at V and 4 bases at J, leaving 4 bases unmatched. The length of the CDR3 is 14 residues. The DNA for the CDR3 is TGTGCCAGCAGCTACAGACAGGGGGCAGAGACCCAGTACTTC. It codes for CASSYRQGAETQYF.

The V gene is TRBV19, the J gene TRBJ2-1; 8 bases line up with TRBD2. V trimming: 3 bases; J trimming: 0 bases; junction bases outside the gene matches: 4. Per the germline V gene, CDR1 is LNHDA and CDR2 is SQIVND (reference sequence). CDR3 size: 16 residues. This CDR3 reads CASSIMGTSSYNEQFF. CDR3 DNA sequence: TGTGCCAGTAGTATTATGGGGACTAGCTCCTACAATGAGCAGTTCTTC.

The CDR3 nucleotides are TGTGCTAGTTGGGAGGCCGGGGAGCTGTTTTTT. It codes for CASWEAGELFF. The chain uses TRBV7-7 and TRBJ2-2; a weak D match, TRBD2 (6 bases). The germline V gene has CDR1 SSHAT and CDR2 FNYEAQ (reference sequence). This CDR3 has 11 residues.

The rearrangement links TRBV5-6 to TRBJ2-3; 9 bases agree with TRBD2. CDR1 and CDR2 from the germline V gene are SGHDT and YYEEEE. This CDR3 has 16 residues. With V trimmed by 0 bases and J by 2 bases, 4 bases remained unmatched. CDR3 protein: CASSLETSGYTDTQYF. CDR3 bases: TGTGCCAGCAGCTTGGAGACTAGCGGCTACACAGATACGCAGTATTTT.

This sequence joins TRBV6-5 and TRBJ1-5, with 9 positions matching TRBD1. Germline assignment: CDR1 MNHEY and CDR2 SVGAGI. The CDR3 consists of 15 residues. With 5 bases clipped from V and 1 base from J, the junction kept 3 bases outside the gene matches. The CDR3 spells CASSIGQGSNQPQHF. Here the CDR3 DNA reads TGTGCCAGCAGTATTGGACAGGGGAGCAATCAGCCCCAGCATTTT.

The CDR3 reads CASTGSFTDTQYF. The CDR3 DNA sequence: TGTGCCAGTACGGGTTCTTTCACAGATACGCAGTATTTT. The rearrangement joins TRBV19 to TRBJ2-3; the D is unclear. V lost 7 bases to trimming and J lost 2 bases, with 10 bases between them. Germline CDR1 reads LNHDA; CDR2 reads SQIVND (reference sequence). This CDR3 is 13 amino acids long.

The chain is built from TRBV7-9 and TRBJ1-2; perhaps TRBD1 as D (6 bases). Between the trimmed V and J ends, which lost 4 bases and 5 bases, there was a span of 14 bases. The CDR3 runs 14 residues. Germline V gene data show CDR1 as SEHNR and CDR2 as FQNEAQ (reference sequence). The CDR3 loop is CASSSTGEAYGYTF. CDR3 coding DNA: TGTGCCAGCAGCTCGACAGGAGAAGCGTATGGCTACACCTTC.

The chain employs TRBV28 and TRBJ2-7; D gene ambiguous. The germline CDR1 and CDR2 sequences are MDHEN and SYDVKM. The CDR3 extends over 13 amino acids. Trimming left V 5 bases short and J 1 base short, with 9 bases between. The CDR3 nucleotides are TGTGCCAGCAGTGTCGGCGAGTCCTACGAGCAGTACTTC. Its protein product is CASSVGESYEQYF.

The chain uses TRBV4-1 and TRBJ2-2, with a weak D call TRBD2 (6 bases). V was clipped by 0 bases and J by 7 bases, with 21 bases between them. The CDR3 is 18 residues long. CDR1 MGHRA and CDR2 YSYEKL come from the germline V gene. The CDR3 spells CASSQDQSGRLGGGELFF. The CDR3 coding sequence is TGCGCCAGCAGCCAAGATCAAAGCGGGCGTTTAGGTGGCGGGGAGCTGTTTTTT.

The rearrangement links TRBV28 to TRBJ1-4; D perhaps matches TRBD1 (5 bases). CDR1 MDHEN and CDR2 SYDVKM come from the germline V gene. Trimming removed 3 bases at V and 2 bases at J, with 13 bases between. The CDR3 totals 16 residues. The CDR3 DNA follows: TGTGCCAGCAGTTTCGAAGGGGAGGGTACTAATGAAAAACTGTTTTTT. Translated, it gives CASSFEGEGTNEKLFF.

The chain combines TRBV13 with TRBJ2-1, with TRBD2 as a possible D gene (7 bases). The CDR3 is 15 amino acids. The ends were cut back, 5 bases at V and 8 bases at J, with 19 bases in the middle. CDR1 and CDR2 (germline): PRHDT, FYEKMQ (reference sequence). CDR3 nucleotides: TGTGCCAGCAGCGGAGCGGGACATGGGGCGGATGAGCAGTTCTTC. It translates to CASSGAGHGADEQFF.

V is TRBV7-9 and J is TRBJ2-1; 7 nucleotides agree with TRBD2. Per the germline V gene, CDR1 is SEHNR and CDR2 is FQNEAQ (reference sequence). This CDR3 is built from 15 residues. J was trimmed by 2 bases and V by 5 bases; bases with no gene match: 6. The CDR3 protein is CASSVPGLPYNEQFF. CDR3 DNA: TGTGCCAGCAGCGTACCGGGACTACCCTACAATGAGCAGTTCTTC. Together with reference TRBV7-9 and TRBJ2-1, the CDR3 gives the full variable domain: DTGVSQNPRHKITKRGQNVTFRCDPISEHNRLYWYRQTLGQGPEFLTYFQNEAQLEKSRLLSDRFSAERPKGSFSTLEIQRTEQGDSAMYLCASSVPGLPYNEQFFGPGTRLTVL.

The V gene is TRBV6-5, the J gene TRBJ2-7, with D perhaps assigned TRBD1 or TRBD2 (5 bases each). CDR1 is MNHEY and CDR2 is SVGAGI in the germline V gene. CDR3 length: 14 amino acids. Between the trimmed V and J ends, which lost 6 bases and 5 bases, there was a span of 17 bases. The CDR3 loop is CASRPGTGVHEQYF. In nucleotides, the CDR3 is TGTGCCAGCAGGCCCGGGACCGGGGTTCACGAGCAGTACTTC.

The chain has TRBV5-6 and TRBJ1-4, with TRBD1 identical over 10 bases. CDR1 SGHDT and CDR2 YYEEEE come from the germline V gene. CDR3 length equals 14 residues. Trimming at V came to 4 bases and at J to 7 bases, leaving 4 bases not matched to a gene. The CDR3 nucleotides read TGTGCCAGCAGCCCCGGGACAGGGGTTGAAAAACTGTTTTTT. Translating gives CASSPGTGVEKLFF. Full variable domain (missing parts from reference TRBV5-6 and TRBJ1-4): DAGVTQSPTHLIKTRGQQVTLRCSPKSGHDTVSWYQQALGQGPQFIFQYYEEEERQRGNFPDRFSGHQFPNYSSELNVNALLLGDSALYLCASSPGTGVEKLFFGSGTQLSVL.

The V and J genes are TRBV7-9 and TRBJ1-4; D perhaps matches TRBD1 (5 bases). Trimming stripped 5 bases from V and 0 bases from J, with 16 bases between. CDR1 is SEHNR and CDR2 is FQNEAQ in the germline V gene (reference sequence). This CDR3 is built from 17 residues. CDR3 DNA: TGTGCCAGCAGCCTCGGGGCAAGGGGCGCAACTAATGAAAAACTGTTTTTT. Protein: CASSLGARGATNEKLFF.

The rearrangement uses TRBV9 and TRBJ1-5; D gene unclear. Trimming took 3 bases from V and 2 from J, leaving 9 bases between them. This CDR3 is 14 amino acids long. Germline lookup yields CDR1 SGDLS and CDR2 YYNGEE. The CDR3 reads CASSGEWGNQPQHF. The CDR3, as DNA: TGTGCCAGCAGCGGGGAGTGGGGCAATCAGCCCCAGCATTTT.

The chain combines TRBV10-1 with TRBJ1-2; no firm D call. This CDR3 spans 13 amino acids. Trimming pared 0 bases from V and 4 bases from J, leaving 6 bases between. Per germline, CDR1 WNHNN and CDR2 SYGVQD (reference sequence). CDR3 bases: TGCGCCAGCAGTGAGTCGGCGGGCTATGGCTACACCTTC. It codes for CASSESAGYGYTF.

This clone showed up just once. V gene TRBV19 combines with J gene TRBJ2-7; D ambiguous. The CDR3 length is 13 residues. CDR1 is LNHDA and CDR2 is SQIVND in the germline V gene (reference sequence). Trimming shortened V by 2 bases and J by 1 base, and 6 bases separated the two germline ends. The CDR3, as DNA: TGTGCCAGTAGTATATCCATTTCCTACGAGCAGTACTTC. It encodes CASSISISYEQYF.

This chain connects TRBV4-1 to TRBJ2-7, with D tentatively TRBD1 (6 bases). The CDR3 consists of 14 residues. Trimming removed 0 bases from V and 6 bases from J, with 12 bases in between. Per the germline V gene, CDR1 is MGHRA and CDR2 is YSYEKL. The DNA of the CDR3 is TGCGCCAGCAGCCAAGACGACAGGCAAGGCGAGCAGTACTTC. Its protein is CASSQDDRQGEQYF.

This CDR3 reads CASTTAHGDYGYTF. Written as DNA, the CDR3 is TGTGCCTCAACCACGGCACATGGGGACTATGGCTACACCTTC. The rearrangement uses TRBV28 and TRBJ1-2; D gene ambiguous. The germline V gene encodes CDR1 MDHEN and CDR2 SYDVKM. Trimming removed 11 bases at V and 3 bases at J, with 19 bases between. The CDR3 totals 14 residues.

J is TRBJ2-2 and V is TRBV4-1, with D uncertain. This CDR3 region has 17 residues. Germline V CDR1 and CDR2: MGHRA, YSYEKL. The V and J ends lost 1 base and 6 bases respectively, with 18 bases between them. CDR3 DNA sequence: TGCGCCAGCAGCCAAGTATATAACACCGATGGATCCGGGGAGCTGTTTTTT. Protein sequence: CASSQVYNTDGSGELFF.

The V and J genes are TRBV7-9 and TRBJ2-4; 7 positions match TRBD1. With 4 bases clipped from V and 0 bases from J, the junction kept 6 bases outside the gene matches. CDR1 is SEHNR, CDR2 FQNEAQ, per germline (reference sequence). CDR3 size: 16 residues. The CDR3 spells CASSSLGTVAKNIQYF. The CDR3 DNA follows: TGTGCCAGCAGCTCTCTGGGGACAGTAGCCAAAAACATTCAGTACTTC. Looking up the rest from reference TRBV7-9 and TRBJ2-4 gives the full variable domain: DTGVSQNPRHKITKRGQNVTFRCDPISEHNRLYWYRQTLGQGPEFLTYFQNEAQLEKSRLLSDRFSAERPKGSFSTLEIQRTEQGDSAMYLCASSSLGTVAKNIQYFGAGTRLSVL.

The chain has TRBV11-2 and TRBJ2-7; no clear D gene. The CDR3 consists of 14 residues. Trimming cost V 3 bases and J 1 base, with 10 bases left between them. In germline, CDR1 is SGHAT, CDR2 FQNNGV. CDR3 nucleotide sequence: TGTGCCAGCAGCTTGTGGGAAGGATCCTACGAGCAGTACTTC. Its protein is CASSLWEGSYEQYF. The whole variable domain, filled in from reference TRBV11-2 and TRBJ2-7, reads EAGVAQSPRYKIIEKRQSVAFWCNPISGHATLYWYQQILGQGPKLLIQFQNNGVVDDSQLPKDRFSAERLKGVDSTLKIQPAKLEDSAVYLCASSLWEGSYEQYFGPGTRLTVT.

The V call is TRBV5-6, the J call TRBJ1-1; 7 bases align to TRBD1. The CDR3 is 15 residues long. CDR1 SGHDT and CDR2 YYEEEE come from the germline V gene. Losses at the gene ends were 3 bases for V and 0 bases for J; bases not matched to a gene: 5. The chain's CDR3 is CASSSPGQMNTEAFF. In nucleotides, the CDR3 is TGTGCCAGCAGCTCCCCGGGACAGATGAACACTGAAGCTTTCTTT.